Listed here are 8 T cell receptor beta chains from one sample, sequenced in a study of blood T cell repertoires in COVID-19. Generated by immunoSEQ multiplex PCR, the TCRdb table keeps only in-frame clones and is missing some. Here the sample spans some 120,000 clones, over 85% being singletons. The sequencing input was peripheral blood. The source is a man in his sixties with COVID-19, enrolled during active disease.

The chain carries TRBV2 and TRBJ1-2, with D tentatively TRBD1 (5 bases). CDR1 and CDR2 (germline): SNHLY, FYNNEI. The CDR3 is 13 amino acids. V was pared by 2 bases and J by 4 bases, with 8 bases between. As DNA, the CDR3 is TGTGCCAGCAGTGAAAGGGGTCTCTATGGCTACACCTTC. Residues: CASSERGLYGYTF.

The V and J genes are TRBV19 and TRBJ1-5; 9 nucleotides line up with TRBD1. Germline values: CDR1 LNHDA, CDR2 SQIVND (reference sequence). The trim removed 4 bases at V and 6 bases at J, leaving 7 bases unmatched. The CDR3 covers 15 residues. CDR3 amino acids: CASSTRDRVSQPQHF. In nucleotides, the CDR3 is TGTGCCAGTAGTACCCGGGACAGGGTAAGTCAGCCCCAGCATTTT.

The CDR3 region has the DNA TGTGCCAGTAGTATAGCCGCTAGGGGTGAGCAGTTCTTC. Translation gives CASSIAARGEQFF. V is TRBV19 and J is TRBJ2-1, with a possible D match to TRBD1 (5 bases). Germline assignment: CDR1 LNHDA and CDR2 SQIVND (reference sequence). V lost 1 base to trimming and J lost 9 bases, with 10 bases between them. This CDR3 has 13 amino acids. Full variable domain (rest looked up from reference TRBV19 and TRBJ2-1): DGGITQSPKYLFRKEGQNVTLSCEQNLNHDAMYWYRQDPGQGLRLIYYSQIVNDFQKGDIAEGYSVSREKKESFPLTVTSAQKNPTAFYLCASSIAARGEQFFGPGTRLTVL.

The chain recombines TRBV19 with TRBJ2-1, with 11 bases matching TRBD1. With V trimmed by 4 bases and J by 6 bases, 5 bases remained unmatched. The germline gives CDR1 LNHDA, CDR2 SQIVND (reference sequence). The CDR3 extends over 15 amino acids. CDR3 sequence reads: CASSTAGTGGNEQFF. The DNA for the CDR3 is TGTGCCAGTAGTACGGCGGGGACAGGGGGCAATGAGCAGTTCTTC.

In DNA form, the CDR3 reads TGTGCCAGCAGTTCGGGACTAGAGAACTACGAGCAGTACTTC. Its protein product is CASSSGLENYEQYF. The J gene is TRBJ2-7, the V gene TRBV27; 8 bases map to TRBD2. This CDR3 comprises 14 residues. The junction had 5 bases not matched to a gene; V was cut back by 4 bases and J by 3 bases. Germline V gene sequence: CDR1 MNHEY, CDR2 SMNVEV (reference sequence).

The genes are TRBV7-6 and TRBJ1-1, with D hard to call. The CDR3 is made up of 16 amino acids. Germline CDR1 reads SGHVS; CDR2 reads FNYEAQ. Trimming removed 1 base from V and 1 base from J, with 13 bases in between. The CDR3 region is CASSLDVGVGNTEAFF. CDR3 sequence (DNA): TGTGCCAGCAGCTTAGACGTGGGAGTGGGGAACACTGAAGCTTTCTTT.

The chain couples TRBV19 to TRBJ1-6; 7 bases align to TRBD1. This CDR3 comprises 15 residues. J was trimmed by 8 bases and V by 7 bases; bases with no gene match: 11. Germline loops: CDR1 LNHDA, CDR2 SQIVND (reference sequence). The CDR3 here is CASIPSTGSDSPLHF. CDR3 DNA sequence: TGTGCCAGTATCCCTTCGACAGGGTCGGATTCACCCCTCCACTTT.

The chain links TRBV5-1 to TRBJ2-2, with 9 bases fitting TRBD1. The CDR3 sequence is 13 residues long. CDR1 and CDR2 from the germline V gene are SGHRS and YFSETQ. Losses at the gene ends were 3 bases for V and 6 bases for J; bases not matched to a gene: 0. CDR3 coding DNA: TGCGCCAGCAGCTGGACAGGGGCCGGGGAGCTGTTTTTT. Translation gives CASSWTGAGELFF.